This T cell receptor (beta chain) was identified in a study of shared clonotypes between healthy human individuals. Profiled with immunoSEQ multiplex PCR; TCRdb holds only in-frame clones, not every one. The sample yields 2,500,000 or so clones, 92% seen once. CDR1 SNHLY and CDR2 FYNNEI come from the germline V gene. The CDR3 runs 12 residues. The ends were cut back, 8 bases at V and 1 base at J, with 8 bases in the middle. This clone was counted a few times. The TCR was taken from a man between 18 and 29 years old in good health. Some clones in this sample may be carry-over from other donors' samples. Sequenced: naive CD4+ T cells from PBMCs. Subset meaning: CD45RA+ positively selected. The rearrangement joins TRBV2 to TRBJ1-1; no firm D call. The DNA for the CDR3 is TGTGCCAGCGGTCAGGCGAACACTGAAGCTTTCTTT. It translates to CASGQANTEAFF. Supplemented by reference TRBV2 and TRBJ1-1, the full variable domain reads EPEVTQTPSHQVTQMGQEVILRCVPISNHLYFYWYRQILGQKVEFLVSFYNNEISEKSEIFDDQFSVERPDGSNFTLKIRSTKLEDSAMYFCASGQANTEAFFGQGTRLTVV.